One sample yielded the 30 T cell receptor beta chains listed below, sequenced in a study of neurological immune-mediated disorders. Each CDR3 protein is one row after TCRdb ran MiXCR on the 5' RACE reads. The data show 95,000 to 110,000 distinct CDR3 sequences, more than 10% seen once. As to time point: longitudinal time-point 3. Sequenced material: PBMCs. These receptors were collected from a female donor with HTLV-1-associated myelopathy (HAM/TSP).

This clonotype was observed at least ten times. V is TRBV5-1 and J is TRBJ2-6, with a weak D call TRBD2 (5 bases). The length of the CDR3 is 16 residues. Trimming took 0 bases from V and 2 from J, leaving 9 bases between them. Germline V gives CDR1 SGHRS, CDR2 YFSETQ. CDR3 bases: TGCGCCAGCAGCTTGGACAAGGGAGCTGGGGCCAACGTCCTGACTTTC. As protein: CASSLDKGAGANVLTF.

This clonotype was detected many times. This CDR3 is CASSVGGPNTEAFF. CDR3 DNA sequence: TGTGCCAGCAGCGTAGGGGGCCCGAACACTGAAGCTTTCTTT. This chain connects TRBV9 to TRBJ1-1; a weak D match, TRBD1 (5 bases). The ends were cut back, 0 bases at V and 1 base at J, with 7 bases in the middle. This CDR3 has 14 amino acids. CDR1 is SGDLS, CDR2 YYNGEE, per germline.

The sample holds many counts of this clonotype. The chain is built from TRBV29-1 and TRBJ2-5; D is unresolved. V was pared by 5 bases and J by 4 bases, with 5 bases between. The germline V gene has CDR1 SQVTM and CDR2 ANQGSEA. The CDR3 sequence is 10 residues long. In DNA form, the CDR3 reads TGCAGCGTTAGAGTAGAGACCCAGTACTTC. This translates into CSVRVETQYF.

Ten or more counts support this clonotype. The V gene is TRBV12-5, the J gene TRBJ2-2, with 7 bases that match TRBD2. This CDR3 comprises 15 residues. Germline CDR1 is LGHNT and CDR2 is FRNRAP. The junction had 8 bases not matched to a gene; V was cut back by 7 bases and J by 3 bases. CDR3 DNA: TGTGCTAGTGCAATCGGCGGGGGAGACACCGGGGAGCTGTTTTTT. Protein sequence: CASAIGGGDTGELFF.

The table lists this clonotype with many counts. The genes are TRBV28 and TRBJ2-7, with a tentative D call TRBD1 (5 bases). The CDR3 sequence is 15 residues long. CDR1 and CDR2 (germline): MDHEN, SYDVKM. Trimming took 2 bases from V and 0 from J, leaving 11 bases between them. This CDR3 is CASSLKDMNSYEQYF. The CDR3 DNA reads as TGTGCCAGCAGTTTAAAGGACATGAACTCCTACGAGCAGTACTTC.

This clonotype showed up many times. The genes are TRBV20-1 and TRBJ2-3; 10 nucleotides align to TRBD2. CDR1 DFQATT and CDR2 SNEGSKA come from the germline V gene (reference sequence). The ends lost 4 bases at V and 2 bases at J; junction bases unmatched: 6. This CDR3 is built from 15 residues. The CDR3 here is CSANERGGVTDTQYF. The DNA of the CDR3 is TGCAGTGCTAATGAGCGGGGGGGCGTCACAGATACGCAGTATTTT.

This clonotype was seen many times. The chain has TRBV5-1 and TRBJ2-3; TRBD1 or TRBD2 may be the D gene (6 bases each). There are 15 residues in the CDR3. CDR1 and CDR2 from the germline V gene are SGHRS and YFSETQ. Trimming stripped 4 bases from V and 0 bases from J, with 12 bases between. The CDR3 reads CASSPGDKSTDTQYF. In DNA form, the CDR3 reads TGCGCCAGCAGCCCGGGGGACAAAAGCACAGATACGCAGTATTTT.

This clonotype has a count of ten or more. One junction end disagrees with the germline gene, perhaps due to a read error. Written as DNA, the CDR3 is TGTGCTACCAGCAGAGATCTAGCGGGCTCCTACGAGCAGTACTTC. Its translation is CATSRDLAGSYEQYF. The chain employs TRBV15 and TRBJ2-7; 8 bases fit TRBD2. In germline, CDR1 is LNHNV, CDR2 YYDKDF (reference sequence). This CDR3 is built from 15 residues.

V gene TRBV5-5 combines with J gene TRBJ2-1; D perhaps matches TRBD1 (5 bases). Per germline, CDR1 SGHKS and CDR2 YYEKEE (reference sequence). The germline V and J ends were trimmed by 0 bases and 15 bases, with 25 bases remaining between them. The CDR3 has 16 amino acids. Here the CDR3 DNA reads TGTGCCAGCAGCTTGGTTCCAGGGATGTCCTACAATGAGAGGTTCTTC. It encodes CASSLVPGMSYNERFF.

This clonotype was picked up many times. This chain joins TRBV12-3 or TRBV12-4 and TRBJ1-3, with D perhaps matching TRBD1 (5 bases). Trimming cost V 10 bases and J 2 bases, with 15 bases left between them. The CDR3 spans 14 residues. CDR3 sequence: CATTARGPGNTIYF. CDR3 nucleotide sequence: TGTGCCACAACGGCAAGGGGCCCTGGAAACACCATATATTTT.

This clonotype was found a few times. DNA of the CDR3: TGTGCCAGCGGGGGGGGCAATCAGCCCCAGCATTTT. Its translation: CASGGGNQPQHF. The rearrangement links TRBV2 to TRBJ1-5; tentatively, D is TRBD1 (5 bases). The CDR3 totals 12 residues. Germline assignment: CDR1 SNHLY and CDR2 FYNNEI. The V gene lost 8 bases and the J gene lost 2 bases, with 7 bases spanning the gap.

This clonotype was recorded at least ten times. V and J are TRBV5-1 and TRBJ1-1, with TRBD1 identical over 12 bases. CDR1 SGHRS and CDR2 YFSETQ come from the germline V gene. V was pared by 4 bases and J by 11 bases, with 3 bases of the junction left unmatched. The CDR3 has 12 amino acids. CDR3 nucleotides: TGCGCCAGCAGCGGGACAGGGGGCGCGGCTTTCTTT. It codes for CASSGTGGAAFF.

This clonotype was seen repeatedly, ten times or more. V is TRBV27 and J is TRBJ2-1; D unclear. Germline V gives CDR1 MNHEY, CDR2 SMNVEV (reference sequence). The CDR3 loop spans 13 amino acids. The V and J ends lost 0 bases and 5 bases respectively, with 5 bases between them. CDR3 nucleotide sequence: TGTGCCAGCAGTTTATCAGAAAACAATGAGCAGTTCTTC. Its translation: CASSLSENNEQFF.

This clonotype was observed at least ten times. V usage is TRBV29-1 and J usage is TRBJ2-5; maybe TRBD1 (5 bases). The CDR3 is 12 amino acids. Deletions cut 3 bases from V and 4 bases from J, with 9 bases between. From germline, CDR1 is SQVTM and CDR2 ANQGSEA. CDR3 nucleotides: TGCAGCGTTGACAGGGCGAGAGAGACCCAGTACTTC. Translated, it gives CSVDRARETQYF.

This clonotype was seen ten or more times. The gene calls are TRBV5-1 and TRBJ1-6; 7 bases are a match to TRBD1. The germline gives CDR1 SGHRS, CDR2 YFSETQ. The CDR3 is made up of 15 amino acids. The V segment lost 6 bases and the J segment 6 bases; nucleotides outside the gene matches: 9. In DNA form, the CDR3 reads TGCGCCAGCACCCCGGCGGGACAGAGTAATTCACCCCTCCACTTT. Its translation: CASTPAGQSNSPLHF.

In its sample, this clonotype was seen many times. The chain is built from TRBV7-2 and TRBJ2-2; possibly TRBD1 for D (6 bases). V dropped 3 bases and J dropped 4 bases, with 12 bases sitting between them. The CDR3 length is 15 residues. Germline CDR1 SGHTA, CDR2 FQGNSA. CDR3 residues: CASSFRIGGTGELFF. DNA of the CDR3: TGTGCCAGCAGCTTCCGGATAGGGGGCACCGGGGAGCTGTTTTTT. The full variable domain, completed using reference TRBV7-2 and TRBJ2-2, is GAGVSQSPSNKVTEKGKDVELRCDPISGHTALYWYRQSLGQGLEFLIYFQGNSAPDKSGLPSDRFSAERTGGSVSTLTIQRTQQEDSAVYLCASSFRIGGTGELFFGEGSRLTVL.

This clonotype came up many times. The chain uses TRBV20-1 and TRBJ2-3; D gene unclear. The germline V and J ends were trimmed by 2 bases and 3 bases, with 3 bases remaining between them. This CDR3 comprises 11 residues. Germline V lookup: CDR1 DFQATT, CDR2 SNEGSKA (reference sequence). The chain's CDR3 is CSARQTDTQYF. For the CDR3, the DNA is TGCAGTGCTAGACAAACAGATACGCAGTATTTT.

Details on this clonotype: This may come from a read error, since a much larger clone is one base off. The chain uses TRBV5-1 and TRBJ2-1; possible D gene TRBD2, 6 bases. Germline V gives CDR1 SGHRS, CDR2 YFSETQ. The length of the CDR3 is 15 residues. V lost 0 bases and J lost 4, with 11 bases in between. The CDR3 protein is CASSLAGVFYNEQFF. The CDR3 nucleotides read TGCGCCAGCAGCTTGGCGGGGGTTTTTTACAATGAGCAGTTCTTC.

There are many counts of this clonotype. The rearrangement uses TRBV3-1 and TRBJ1-1; no firm D call. Germline V gene lookup returns CDR1 LGHDT and CDR2 YNNKEL (reference sequence). V lost 3 bases, J lost 0 bases, and 11 bases lay in between. CDR3 length: 15 amino acids. Written as DNA, the CDR3 is TGTGCCAGCAGCCACTCTGACCGCCTGAACACTGAAGCTTTCTTT. Translated: CASSHSDRLNTEAFF. Complete variable domain (other parts from reference TRBV3-1 and TRBJ1-1): DTAVSQTPKYLVTQMGNDKSIKCEQNLGHDTMYWYKQDSKKFLKIMFSYNNKELIINETVPNRFSPKSPDKAHLNLHINSLELGDSAVYFCASSHSDRLNTEAFFGQGTRLTVV.

This clonotype was recorded at least ten times. The V call is TRBV5-1, the J call TRBJ2-7, with TRBD1 identical over 7 bases. V lost 4 bases to trimming and J lost 5 bases; unmatched junction nucleotides: 9. CDR1 and CDR2 (germline): SGHRS, YFSETQ. This CDR3 is built from 14 residues. CDR3: CASSTTATGHEQYF. CDR3 nucleotide sequence: TGCGCCAGCAGCACGACTGCGACAGGGCACGAGCAGTACTTC.

The chain employs TRBV20-1 and TRBJ2-7, with 8 bases fitting TRBD2. This CDR3 contains 14 residues. CDR1 and CDR2 from the germline V gene are DFQATT and SNEGSKA (reference sequence). V was clipped by 6 bases and J by 0 bases; unmatched bases: 7. CDR3 protein: CSARRGGSSYEQYF. DNA of the CDR3: TGCAGTGCCAGACGCGGGGGGAGCTCCTACGAGCAGTACTTC.

This clonotype was seen repeatedly, ten times or more. The chain couples TRBV12-3 or TRBV12-4 to TRBJ2-1, with 13 positions matching TRBD2. Trimming removed 6 bases from V and 4 bases from J; junction bases left unmatched: 3. The CDR3 loop spans 15 amino acids. DNA of the CDR3: TGTGCCAGCAGCAAGACTAGCGGGGGGTACAATGAGCAGTTCTTC. It translates to CASSKTSGGYNEQFF.

This clonotype was counted at least ten times. Here the CDR3 DNA reads TGTGCCAGCAAAACAGGGGTCCCCAATTCACCCCTCCACTTT. This translates into CASKTGVPNSPLHF. The rearrangement uses TRBV12-3 or TRBV12-4 and TRBJ1-6; 7 bases fit TRBD1. V shed 7 bases, J shed 7 bases, and the junction held 7 bases outside the gene matches. The CDR3 sequence is 14 residues long.

The rearrangement uses TRBV5-1 and TRBJ2-7; 8 nucleotides align to TRBD1. The CDR3 sequence is 14 residues long. Unmatched junction bases numbered 6, after V lost 4 bases and J lost 3 bases. Germline assignment: CDR1 SGHRS and CDR2 YFSETQ. The DNA of the CDR3 is TGCGCCAGCAGCGCCTCCGGGACAGGCTACGAGCAGTACTTC. Protein sequence: CASSASGTGYEQYF.

This clonotype is classed as medium-sized. The V and J genes are TRBV6-5 and TRBJ2-7; 7 nucleotides align to TRBD1. Germline assignment: CDR1 MNHEY and CDR2 SVGAGI. Germline trimming cut 6 bases from V and 4 bases from J; bases unmatched to any gene: 12. CDR3 length: 15 amino acids. The CDR3 nucleotides are TGTGCCAGCAGCCGGGAAGGGACAGCCAGATACGAGCAGTACTTC. It is translated as CASSREGTARYEQYF.

This clonotype was detected ten times or more. The chain uses TRBV28 and TRBJ2-3; D is perhaps TRBD2 (6 bases). Trimming removed 4 bases at V and 2 bases at J, with 7 bases between. Germline loops: CDR1 MDHEN, CDR2 SYDVKM. The CDR3 is 13 residues long. CDR3 residues: CASSSGDTDTQYF. In DNA, the CDR3 is TGTGCCAGCAGTTCGGGGGACACAGATACGCAGTATTTT.

This clonotype was detected a few times. The gene calls are TRBV5-1 and TRBJ2-7, with D tentatively TRBD2 (6 bases). Trimming cost V 4 bases and J 4 bases, with 15 bases left between them. Germline lookup yields CDR1 SGHRS and CDR2 YFSETQ. This CDR3 is built from 14 residues. DNA for the CDR3: TGCGCCAGCAGCGTTCAGGGAGGAGGATACGAGCAGTACTTC. This translates into CASSVQGGGYEQYF.

The table lists this clonotype with many counts. The chain links TRBV6-5 to TRBJ2-5; D is perhaps TRBD1 (6 bases). V was shortened by 2 bases and J by 4 bases, with 14 bases between the two germline ends. Per germline, CDR1 MNHEY and CDR2 SVGAGI. This CDR3 has 15 amino acids. This CDR3 is CASSYAGQIVETQYF. For the CDR3, the DNA is TGTGCCAGCAGTTACGCCGGACAGATAGTAGAGACCCAGTACTTC.

This clonotype was seen repeatedly, ten times or more. The chain combines TRBV9 with TRBJ1-2; 7 positions agree with TRBD1. The CDR3 is made up of 11 amino acids. The V gene's germline CDR1 is SGDLS and CDR2 YYNGEE. The J segment lost 8 bases and the V segment lost 4 bases, leaving 2 bases of the junction unmatched. DNA for the CDR3: TGTGCCAGCAGCCTCAGGGGGGGCTACACCTTC. Encoded protein: CASSLRGGYTF.

This clonotype was detected only a few times. Given a much more abundant clone one base away, this may be a read error. The chain links TRBV5-1 to TRBJ1-1; D remains unclear. The CDR3 runs to 14 residues. Germline V gene sequence: CDR1 SGHRS, CDR2 YFSETQ. In DNA, the CDR3 is TGCACCAGCAGCTTGGTACTCGGGGACACTGAAGCTTTCTTT. As protein: CTSSLVLGDTEAFF.